This TCR beta chain stems from a study of blood T cell repertoires in COVID-19 (dated by TCRdb to about 2020). Broadly, across the study: The collaborator samples originated in the United States, Italy and Spain and spanned the acute and convalescent phases of COVID-19. Samples came from the ongoing ImmuneRACE study (first 160 participants) plus 1,254 subjects from 6 global collaborators. The repertoires were released in a freely available public database intended as a resource for research on the immune response to SARS-CoV-2. The sample metadata nearly always contained a de-identified subject ID, COVID-19 status, age in years and sex. The material from the prospective study consisted of cDNA or gDNA derived from T cells, B-cell-depleted T cells, or PBMCs. Where available, HLA class I and class II types were taken from metadata supplied by the sample provider and were not determined by assay-based typing. Subjects who had been exposed to COVID-19, were actively infected with it, or had recovered from it provided the deeply sampled blood TCRbeta repertoires that made up the dataset.

For this clone: It has no known antigen specificity. Per-base qualities were not stored, and no clone one base away is much larger.

Collaborating institutions collected whole blood in K2EDTA tubes following their own protocols. For TCRbeta analysis, collaborators shipped samples in one of three forms: frozen whole blood, isolated PBMCs, or DNA extracted from either of those sample types. The paper's findings and limits, for the study overall: The amount of clinical and demographic metadata varied by source and participant and was provided uncurated.

TCRbeta CDR3 regions were amplified from genomic DNA by means of the immunoSEQ Assay, a bias-controlled multiplex PCR. The authors processed their data as follows. The number of nucleated cells in each sample was estimated by amplification of reference gene primers within the assay. To quantify the absolute abundance of each unique TCRbeta CDR3 rearrangement, sequence reads were collapsed and filtered. Productive Simpson clonality was computed per sample as the square root of Simpson's diversity index over productive rearrangements. Imported from immuneACCESS, the table was reduced by TCRdb to in-frame sequences with V and J called. These copies leave out some clones; in studies compared against another copy, an unresolved V gene accounts for under half, and the cause of the remainder is not known. V and J calls and clone size are as listed in that table; D and trimming were resolved from the DNA. The sample table lists around 180,000 clones, roughly 75% of them with a count of one. Around 7% of the sample rests with the top ten.

The CDR3 has 13 amino acids, counting the end cysteine and phenylalanine. Here the CDR3 DNA is all that survives: 39 bases in frame from base 1. The germline V end is reduced by 3 bases and the J end by 7 bases; junction bases left unmatched: 4. The germline V gene yields SGHAT for CDR1 and FQNNGV for CDR2. The sequence is built from TRBV11-2 and TRBJ1-2; 8 junctional bases match TRBD1. The TCR originated in a man aged 65-85 years with active or convalescent COVID-19. What was sequenced was peripheral blood. The CDR3 reads CASSFGTGLGYTF. The nucleotide sequence reads TGTGCCAGCAGCTTCGGGACAGGTCTTGGCTACACCTTC. This CDR3, with the reference TRBV11-2 and TRBJ1-2 proteins standing in past its ends, gives the full variable domain EAGVAQSPRYKIIEKRQSVAFWCNPISGHATLYWYQQILGQGPKLLIQFQNNGVVDDSQLPKDRFSAERLKGVDSTLKIQPAKLEDSAVYLCASSFGTGLGYTFGSGTRLTVV.